Here is one T cell receptor (beta chain) with its context. Antigen specificity is unknown. The sample originates from a study of T-cell memory formation after mild COVID-19. Constant-segment primers and 5'RACE yielded cDNA libraries for TCR alpha and TCR beta, each carrying sample barcodes and UMIs. MiXCR was run by TCRdb on the 5' RACE reads, yielding one entry per CDR3 protein. The top ten clones hold 21% of a sample with some 310,000 distinct CDR3 sequences, more than 20% of them seen once. Study-level points and caveats: Clones from the second wave (peaking day 37) had unconfirmed SARS-CoV-2 specificity.

The CDR3 contains 12 residues. The ends were cut back, 4 bases at V and 9 bases at J, with 11 bases in the middle. Germline values: CDR1 LGHDT, CDR2 YNNKEL (reference sequence). Sequenced material: PBMCs or a T cell subset sorted from them (not recorded which). This chain links TRBV3-1 with TRBJ2-3, with D perhaps TRBD1 or TRBD2 (5 bases each). The receptor was derived from a man between 18 and 35 years old who had mild COVID-19 (a few samples of this study predate the infection). Cell type and time point are not known. For the CDR3, the DNA is TGTGCCAGCAGCCTAGGGACCGGCACGCAGTATTTT. It specifies CASSLGTGTQYF.